A selection of T cell receptor beta chains follows, all from one sample in a study of technical replicates of blood from a handful of donors. Sequencing used immunoSEQ multiplex PCR; TCRdb keeps in-frame clones, though not all of them. The sample has 83,000 or so clones, over 85% seen once. Sequencing input: T cells isolated from PBMCs. The source is a human donor in good health. CDR3s leave out the opening cysteine and the closing phenylalanine or tryptophan.

TRBV5-5,TRBJ1-2,ASSLAVPHNRGTYT
TRBV19,TRBJ2-1,ASSTTGVAEDEQF
TRBV11-3,TRBJ2-1,ASSLDKGGLDVNEQF
TRBV19,TRBJ2-5,ASQGALETQY
TRBV7-9,TRBJ2-3,ASSPSTDTQY
TRBV29-1,TRBJ2-7,SVLAGETYEQY
TRBV25-1,TRBJ2-1,ASSPTSGGGDEQF
TRBV7-8,TRBJ2-7,ASSFHRGSGLTYEQY
TRBV6-5,TRBJ1-6,ASSTGTPTNSPLH
TRBV28,TRBJ2-2,ASVNGKANTGELF
TRBV28,TRBJ2-7,ASSLELVYEQY
TRBV6-6,TRBJ1-2,ASSPDRRDGYT
TRBV11-2,TRBJ2-7,ASSLDSSGGLLTYEQY
TRBV11-2,TRBJ1-5,ASSLGGGAGNQPQH
TRBV5-6,TRBJ1-1,ASSSPILDREAEAF
TRBV7-9,TRBJ2-1,ASSHSRAGGPIYYNEQF
TRBV7-9,TRBJ2-1,ASSLAGGGPYNEQF
TRBV5-4,TRBJ1-5,ASSLREGPQH